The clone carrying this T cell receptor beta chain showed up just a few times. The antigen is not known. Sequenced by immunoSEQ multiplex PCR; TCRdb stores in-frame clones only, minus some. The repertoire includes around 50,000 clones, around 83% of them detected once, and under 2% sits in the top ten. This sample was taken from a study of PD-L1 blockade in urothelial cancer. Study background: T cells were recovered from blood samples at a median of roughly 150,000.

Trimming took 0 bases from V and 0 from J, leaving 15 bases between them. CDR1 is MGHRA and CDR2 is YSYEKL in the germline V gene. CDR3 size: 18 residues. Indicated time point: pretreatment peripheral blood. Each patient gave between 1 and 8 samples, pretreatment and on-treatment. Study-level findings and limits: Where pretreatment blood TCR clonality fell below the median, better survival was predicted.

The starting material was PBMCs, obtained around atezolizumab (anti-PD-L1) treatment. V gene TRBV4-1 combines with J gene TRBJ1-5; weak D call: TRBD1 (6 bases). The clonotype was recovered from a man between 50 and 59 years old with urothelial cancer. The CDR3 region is CASSQDTDSSYSNQPQHF. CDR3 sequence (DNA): TGCGCCAGCAGCCAAGACACGGACAGCTCATATAGCAATCAGCCCCAGCATTTT.